Presented here are 17 T cell receptor beta chains from one specimen sequenced in a study of spatial heterogeneity in lung cancer (dated by TCRdb to the late 2010s). Overall study results and their limits: A correlation was observed between the number of expanded intratumoral alpha and beta TCRs and the tumor nonsynonymous mutation count.

Reading the label with the study, this specimen's time point is: sample taken at primary tumor resection. The library was generated by 5' RACE. Data came from a NextSeq 500. TCRdb reworked the public reads: Q25 trimming with fastp, MiXCR clone assembly, productive beta chains retained. Each CDR3 protein appears once, grouped with its most common genes and DNA. The sample records 4,000 to 6,000 distinct CDR3 sequences, 5.5% to 7% of which are singletons. 30% to 45% of the sample belongs to the ten largest clones. These receptors are not linked to any known antigen. The sequenced sample was lung tumor tissue, obtained at surgery. The source is a female donor with early-stage non-small cell lung cancer.

This clonotype was seen at least ten times. Being off target in a library aimed at alpha chains, this beta chain has a size of little meaning. V gene TRBV3-1 combines with J gene TRBJ2-3; TRBD1 matches 8 bases. CDR1 and CDR2 from the germline V gene are LGHDT and YNNKEL (reference sequence). V was pared by 3 bases and J by 2 bases, with 4 bases of the junction left unmatched. The CDR3 is made up of 15 amino acids. The CDR3 DNA reads as TGTGCCAGCAGCCACCACAGGGGGAACACAGATACGCAGTATTTT. It yields the protein CASSHHRGNTDTQYF.

This clonotype was recorded at least ten times. This beta chain came through as a stray read in a library set up for alpha chains, and its size says little. This chain links TRBV11-3 with TRBJ2-4; 8 bases fit TRBD1. Germline CDR1 SGHNT, CDR2 YENEEA. Unmatched junction bases numbered 9, after V lost 0 bases and J lost 2 bases. The CDR3 spans 18 residues. CDR3 DNA: TGTGCCAGCAGCTTAGATGGCTCCAGGGGGCCTCCCAAAAACATTCAGTACTTC. Protein: CASSLDGSRGPPKNIQYF.

There are many counts of this clonotype. Little can be read into the size of this beta chain, an off-target read in a library designed for alpha chains. The chain recombines TRBV4-3 with TRBJ2-3; 10 positions match TRBD2. The CDR3 covers 18 residues. Germline V lookup: CDR1 LGHNA, CDR2 YSLEER. Unmatched junction bases numbered 9, after V lost 0 bases and J lost 3 bases. The CDR3 sequence is CASSQDAPSGSSTDTQYF. Written as DNA, the CDR3 is TGCGCCAGCAGCCAAGATGCGCCTAGCGGGAGTAGTACAGATACGCAGTATTTT.

At least ten counts were recorded for this clonotype. This beta chain turned up in a library designed for alpha chains; as an off-target read, its abundance says little. The chain has TRBV11-2 and TRBJ2-2; D not certain. This CDR3 spans 13 amino acids. Germline V gene lookup returns CDR1 SGHAT and CDR2 FQNNGV. Trimming took off 7 bases at V and 4 bases at J, with 10 bases between the two ends. The CDR3 DNA follows: TGTGCCAGCACCCTATTGCGCACCGGGGAGCTGTTTTTT. Protein sequence: CASTLLRTGELFF.

This clonotype is medium-sized in the sample. Little can be read into the size of this beta chain, an off-target read in a library designed for alpha chains. This sequence joins TRBV7-2 and TRBJ2-5; TRBD1 or TRBD2 may be the D gene (7 bases each). The length of the CDR3 is 14 residues. Trimming removed 5 bases from V and 2 bases from J, with 12 bases in between. The germline CDR1 and CDR2 sequences are SGHTA and FQGNSA. CDR3 coding DNA: TGTGCCAGCAGCAACAGGGGAGGGCAAGAGACCCAGTACTTC. Translated: CASSNRGGQETQYF.

Notes on this clonotype: This beta chain is a stray sequence in a library constructed for alpha chains; its clone size is not meaningful. The chain has TRBV7-3 and TRBJ2-1; weak D call: TRBD1 (5 bases). Trimming left V 2 bases short and J 10 bases short, with 21 bases between. Germline lookup yields CDR1 SGHTA and CDR2 FQGTGA. The CDR3 consists of 16 residues. The CDR3 here is CASSLGARGIKGEQFF. In DNA, the CDR3 is TGTGCCAGCAGCTTAGGGGCTAGGGGCATTAAGGGAGAGCAGTTCTTC.

On this clonotype: This beta chain appears as a stray read in a library generated for alpha chains; its size is not informative. V is TRBV4-2 and J is TRBJ2-7; TRBD2 matches 11 bases. The germline gives CDR1 LGHNA, CDR2 YNFKEQ. V dropped 8 bases and J dropped 3; count of bases not matched to a gene: 6. This CDR3 spans 14 amino acids. CDR3 in amino acids: CASSVAGGLYEQYF. The DNA of the CDR3 is TGTGCCAGCTCGGTAGCGGGAGGGCTCTACGAGCAGTACTTC.

This clonotype was detected ten times or more. This beta chain is an off-target read within a library intended for alpha chains, so its frequency means little. CDR3 DNA: TGTGCCAGCAGCCCTTTGACTAGCGGGAGTGCGGAGCTGTTTTTT. This translates into CASSPLTSGSAELFF. J is TRBJ2-2 and V is TRBV7-3; 12 nucleotides match TRBD2. Germline V gene sequence: CDR1 SGHTA, CDR2 FQGTGA. Germline trimming cut 5 bases from V and 10 bases from J; bases unmatched to any gene: 8. The CDR3 is 15 residues long.

By share of the sample, this clonotype is medium-sized. As an off-target read in a library built for alpha chains, this beta chain has a frequency of little significance. The V call is TRBV3-1, the J call TRBJ1-1; 7 bases agree with TRBD1. Germline CDR1 is LGHDT and CDR2 is YNNKEL (reference sequence). The CDR3 runs 15 residues. After removal of 3 bases from V and 6 bases from J, the junction contained 10 bases not matched to a gene. This chain's CDR3 is CASSHLSFGTAEAFF. In nucleotides, the CDR3 is TGTGCCAGCAGCCACCTCTCGTTCGGGACAGCTGAAGCTTTCTTT.

This clonotype showed up many times. The library was designed around alpha chains, so this beta chain is a stray read whose abundance carries little weight. The chain uses TRBV10-3 and TRBJ2-3; 10 bases match TRBD1. The V segment lost 7 bases and the J segment 2 bases; nucleotides outside the gene matches: 6. Germline CDR1 is ENHRY and CDR2 is SYGVKD. The CDR3 is 15 amino acids. The chain's CDR3 is CAITPGTGDTDTQYF. The CDR3, as DNA: TGTGCCATCACCCCAGGGACAGGGGACACAGATACGCAGTATTTT.

By proportion, this clonotype is medium-sized. Being off target in a library aimed at alpha chains, this beta chain has a size of little meaning. The CDR3 loop is CSARDRGGHTYEQYF. CDR3 in DNA: TGCAGTGCTAGAGATCGGGGCGGGCATACCTACGAGCAGTACTTC. The chain uses TRBV20-1 and TRBJ2-7, with D perhaps assigned TRBD1 or TRBD2 (5 bases each). This CDR3 has 15 amino acids. V lost 0 bases and J lost 2, with 14 bases in between. Per the germline V gene, CDR1 is DFQATT and CDR2 is SNEGSKA (reference sequence).

This clonotype has ten or more counts. Found in a library prepared for alpha chains, this beta chain is an off-target read, and its abundance has little meaning. The chain recombines TRBV12-5 with TRBJ2-7; D is unresolved. The germline gives CDR1 LGHNT, CDR2 FRNRAP. Between the trimmed V and J ends, which lost 1 base and 2 bases, there was a span of 9 bases. CDR3 length: 14 amino acids. In DNA form, the CDR3 reads TGTGCTAGTGGTTTGGGGCCAGGAACCTACGAGCAGTACTTC. As protein: CASGLGPGTYEQYF.

This clonotype was recorded many times. Since it is a stray read in a library aimed at alpha chains, this beta chain has a size that is not meaningful. This chain uses TRBV12-3 or TRBV12-4 with TRBJ1-6, with a possible D match to TRBD1 (5 bases). This CDR3 region has 16 residues. V was cut by 4 bases and J by 0 bases, with 10 bases left in between. The CDR3 sequence: CASSSGVGSYNSPLHF. The CDR3 nucleotides read TGTGCCAGCAGTTCGGGGGTGGGCTCCTATAATTCACCCCTCCACTTT.

This clonotype was seen repeatedly, ten times or more. This beta chain represents an off-target read in a library built for alpha chains; its size is of limited meaning. The gene calls are TRBV11-3 and TRBJ2-1, with D possibly being TRBD1 (5 bases). The CDR3 has 15 residues. V gave up 1 base and J gave up 0 bases, with 7 bases separating them. The germline V gene encodes CDR1 SGHNT and CDR2 YENEEA. The chain's CDR3 is CASSLAGPSYNEQFF. The CDR3 bases are TGTGCCAGCAGCTTAGCAGGGCCCTCCTACAATGAGCAGTTCTTC. The variable domain in full, completed from reference TRBV11-3 and TRBJ2-1, reads EAGVVQSPRYKIIEKKQPVAFWCNPISGHNTLYWYLQNLGQGPELLIRYENEEAVDDSQLPKDRFSAERLKGVDSTLKIQPAELGDSAVYLCASSLAGPSYNEQFFGPGTRLTVL.

This clonotype occurred many times. Since it is a stray read in a library aimed at alpha chains, this beta chain has a size that is not meaningful. This sequence joins TRBV24-1 and TRBJ2-1; D perhaps matches TRBD1 (5 bases). V lost 6 bases to trimming and J lost 6 bases, with 11 bases between them. The CDR3 has 13 residues. The V gene's germline CDR1 is KGHDR and CDR2 SFDVKD. The CDR3 loop is CATSNHRGNEQFF. Written as DNA, the CDR3 is TGTGCCACCAGTAATCATAGGGGCAATGAGCAGTTCTTC.

As concerns this clonotype: This beta chain is a stray read from a library made for alpha chains; its abundance is not meaningful. This chain uses TRBV5-1 with TRBJ1-2, with D perhaps matching TRBD1 (5 bases). The germline gives CDR1 SGHRS, CDR2 YFSETQ. The V end lost 1 base, the J end lost 3 bases, and 10 bases lay between the germline ends. The CDR3 totals 14 residues. The CDR3 here is CASSLSGADYGYTF. The CDR3 DNA sequence: TGCGCCAGCAGCTTGTCTGGGGCGGACTATGGCTACACCTTC.

Of note for this clonotype: This beta chain is a stray read from a library made for alpha chains; its abundance is not meaningful. The chain has TRBV20-1 and TRBJ2-7; 8 bases agree with TRBD1. This CDR3 region has 15 residues. The J segment lost 2 bases and the V segment lost 0 bases, leaving 6 bases of the junction unmatched. Germline V gives CDR1 DFQATT, CDR2 SNEGSKA (reference sequence). The CDR3 DNA reads TGCAGTGCTAGAGATACCGGGACAGGCACCTACGAGCAGTACTTC. Amino acids: CSARDTGTGTYEQYF.